This paragraph reports one T cell receptor beta chain. The target antigen is unknown. An end of the junction differs from the germline gene, which may be a read error. CDR1 SGHTA and CDR2 FQGNSA come from the germline V gene. This CDR3 spans 13 amino acids. The data derive from a study of tumor-infiltrating lymphocytes in primary liver carcinoma. Study results and caveats: Reduced overlap was seen in tumor-adjacent and tumor-blood pairs versus tumor region pairs.

Unsorted whole blood served as the source of blood RNA, and germline DNA was extracted as well. With a constant-region primer, TCR beta cDNA was made from approximately 450 ng of total RNA. Sequencing libraries for TCR beta derived from three nested multiplex PCR rounds that used slightly modified ARM-PCR. Two initial PCR rounds of ten to eleven cycles each paired TRBV1-TRBV30 forward primers with a C-beta reverse primer. TCRdb passed the multiplex PCR reads through MiXCR, listing each CDR3 protein once. The sample records almost 200,000 distinct CDR3 sequences, roughly 61% being singletons. The chain has TRBV7-2 and TRBJ1-2, with TRBD1 as a possible D gene (5 bases). The TCR comes from a woman between 55 and 75 years old with primary liver carcinoma and hepatitis B virus infection. The sample taken for sequencing was peripheral blood. This CDR3 is CASRKGQGDGYTF. The CDR3 region has the DNA TGTGCCAGCAGAAAGGGGCAGGGCGATGGCTATACCTTC.